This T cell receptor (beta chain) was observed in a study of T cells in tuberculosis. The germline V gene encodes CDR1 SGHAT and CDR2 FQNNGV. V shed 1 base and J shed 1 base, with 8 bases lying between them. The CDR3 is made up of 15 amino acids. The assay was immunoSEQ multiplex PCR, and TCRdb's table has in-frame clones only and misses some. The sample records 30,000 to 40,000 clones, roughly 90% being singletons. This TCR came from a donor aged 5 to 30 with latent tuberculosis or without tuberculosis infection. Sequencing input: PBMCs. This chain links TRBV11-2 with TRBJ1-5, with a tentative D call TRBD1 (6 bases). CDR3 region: CASSLAGQSNQPQHF. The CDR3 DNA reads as TGTGCCAGCAGCTTAGCCGGACAGAGCAATCAGCCCCAGCATTTT.